The 6 T cell receptor beta chains below all came from one sample that was sequenced in a study of metastatic and nonmetastatic thyroid tumors. TCRdb re-clonotyped the PCR reads via MiXCR. In the table there are about 41,000 clones, roughly 26% of which are singletons. Each patient came to thyroid surgery without any prior treatment (of any kind). Sample: tumor tissue. All receptors come from a female donor with papillary thyroid cancer or a benign thyroid nodule (not recorded which). Some clones in this sample may be carry-over from other donors' samples.

This clone was observed a handful of times. The chain couples TRBV28 to TRBJ1-1; D is unclear. CDR1 MDHEN and CDR2 SYDVKM come from the germline V gene. The CDR3 has 13 amino acids. V lost 2 bases to trimming and J lost 5 bases, with 9 bases between them. The CDR3 region is CASSLEGATEAFF. CDR3 bases: TGTGCCAGCAGTTTAGAGGGAGCGACTGAAGCTTTCTTT. Full variable domain (remainder filled in from reference TRBV28 and TRBJ1-1): DVKVTQSSRYLVKRTGEKVFLECVQDMDHENMFWYRQDPGLGLRLIYFSYDVKMKEKGDIPEGYSVSREKKERFSLILESASTNQTSMYLCASSLEGATEAFFGQGTRLTVV.

The CDR3 sequence is CASSGTGYGYTF. In DNA form, the CDR3 reads TGTGCCAGCTCAGGGACAGGATATGGCTACACCTTC. This chain links TRBV18 with TRBJ1-2, with 8 bases matching TRBD1. The V gene end was trimmed by 5 bases and the J gene end by 5 bases; junction bases not matched to a gene: 1. Germline V gene data show CDR1 as KGHSH and CDR2 as LQKENI. This CDR3 is built from 12 residues.

This clone came up many times. This chain links TRBV5-4 with TRBJ2-2; the match to TRBD2 covers 9 bases. The V segment lost 4 bases and the J segment 5 bases; nucleotides outside the gene matches: 9. The germline gives CDR1 SGHNT, CDR2 YYREEE (reference sequence). The CDR3 covers 16 residues. CDR3 DNA sequence: TGTGCCAGCAGCGGAATTAGCGGGAGAGGGACCGGGGAGCTGTTTTTT. Its protein product is CASSGISGRGTGELFF.

This clone was recorded at least ten times. This chain uses TRBV28 with TRBJ1-2; 8 bases are a match to TRBD1. Germline V gene sequence: CDR1 MDHEN, CDR2 SYDVKM. This CDR3 spans 16 amino acids. Unmatched junction bases numbered 14, after V lost 3 bases and J lost 8 bases. CDR3 DNA: TGTGCCAGCAGTTTTCCCGACAGGGGCGGGGTAGGCGGCTACACCTTC. It translates to CASSFPDRGGVGGYTF.

Ten or more counts support this clone. The same CDR3 arises from other DNA sequences in this sample as well. This rearrangement joins TRBV20-1 to TRBJ2-5, with 15 nucleotides matching TRBD2. Germline V lookup: CDR1 DFQATT, CDR2 SNEGSKA (reference sequence). V trimming: 5 bases; J trimming: 1 base; junction bases outside the gene matches: 8. The CDR3 covers 17 residues. The CDR3 DNA reads as TGCAGTGCTCTAACCGGACTAGCGGGAGGGCCCCAAGAGACCCAGTACTTC. This translates into CSALTGLAGGPQETQYF.

The chain is built from TRBV6-9 and TRBJ2-1; D gene uncertain. Looked up from germline, CDR1 is MNHGY and CDR2 is SVAAGI. This CDR3 has 14 residues. Trimming pared 5 bases from V and 7 bases from J, leaving 15 bases between. The DNA for the CDR3 is TGTGCCAGCAGTACCGTTTCGGGCCTAAATGAGCAGTTCTTC. Translating it yields CASSTVSGLNEQFF.